This section outlines one T cell receptor (beta chain) sequence together with its context. Its antigen is unknown. No much larger clone is present one base from it, and per-base qualities are unavailable. Donors were 39 systemically healthy Caucasian individuals from Russia aged roughly 6 to 90 years. Each donor gave about 9.7 milliliters of peripheral blood, drawn into EDTA-treated Vacutainer tubes. Ficoll-Paque density-gradient centrifugation was used to isolate PBMCs, with at least 7 million per sample. Total RNA, at least 6 micrograms per sample, was extracted from PBMCs with Trizol reagent. For every donor, an aliquot of PBMCs went through flow cytometry to measure the percentages of naive CD45RAhigh/CD27high T cells. These data come from a study of blood T cells in healthy people across ages (dated by TCRdb to about 2015). For the wider study: In model experiments, template switching captured roughly one uniquely barcoded TCR beta cDNA molecule for every two T cells. To track age-related changes in TCR beta repertoire diversity, the study relied on deep sequencing normalized with unique cDNA molecular identifiers. Four age groups were formed from the donors: young (average roughly 15 years), middle-aged (roughly 38), aged (about 68) and long-lived (82). Donors of different ages were randomly distributed across sequencing lanes to avoid experimental bias. For two donors (one aged 18 to 29 and one aged 80 or older), the study analyzed two additional independent replicas of 1 million unique cDNA reads from the same blood draw.

Broader findings and caveats from the paper: Total diversity estimates from one million sequenced T cells were considered lower bounds and underestimates. A strong correlation was found between observed TCR beta diversity and the percentage of naive T cells measured by flow cytometry. Observed TCR beta diversity per million T cells fell roughly linearly with age, and a significant reduction was already apparent by age around 36. Bulk unsorted PBMC profiling prevented conclusive comparison of naive and antigen-experienced compartments. Compared with the aged group, the long-lived group had more naive CD4+ T cells, fewer expanded clones and increased TCR diversity, a pattern suggesting age selection. Because donor CMV infection status was unknown, age-related changes in expanded clonotypes were potentially confounded.

V and J are truncated by 1 base and 2 bases respectively, leaving an intervening sequence of 11 bases. The CDR3 measures 16 amino acids from cysteine to phenylalanine. Of all the DNA, just the CDR3 is kept, 48 bases in frame from base 1. The CDR1 and CDR2 encoded by the germline V gene are MGHRA and YSYEKL. Libraries were prepared through 5' RACE. Sequencer: Illumina HiSeq 2500. A second about 7 to 12 cycle PCR used a sample-barcoded 5' primer and a J-beta primer mix. A unique molecular identifier was introduced onto each TCR beta cDNA molecule by a template-switch 5' adaptor carrying 12 random nucleotides. Each sample yielded at least 3 million CDR3-containing paired-end reads. First-strand cDNA was synthesized from all RNA with the Mint cDNA synthesis kit, primed by a TRBC-specific oligonucleotide. Following uracil-DNA glycosylase treatment, a first 18-cycle PCR with universal primers M1SS and BC2_uni_R was performed on all cDNA. The source study handled its data this way. For normalization, 1 million high-quality reads, each with a distinct molecular identifier, were randomly selected from each sample. Reads with shared molecular identifiers were discarded instead of being binned into consensus sequences. MiTCR, with a Q25 quality threshold and the strictest error-elimination algorithm, was used for CDR3 identification, clonotype clustering and error correction. A nonparametric unseen species model using Euler transformation provided a lower-bound estimate of total TCR beta diversity. Starting from the raw public reads, TCRdb applied fastp trimming at Q25, assembled clones with MiXCR and retained in-frame beta chains. Identical CDR3 proteins give one entry, which carries the most common genes and DNA. The V and J calls shown here were made by TCRdb, not taken from the authors' results. The sample table contains 910,000 or so distinct CDR3 sequences; only one count was recorded for roughly half of them. 20% to 25% of the sample belongs to the ten largest clones.

Sequenced material: blood. The sequence links TRBV4-1 to TRBJ1-4; a tentative D call is TRBD1 (5 bases match). The origin of this receptor is a woman in her sixties in good health. The nucleotide sequence reads as follows: TGCGCCAGCAGCCAAGGGCCAGGGACTACTAATGAAAAACTGTTTTTT. Its translation is CASSQGPGTTNEKLFF.